A single sample gave rise to the 14 T cell receptor beta chains below, sequenced in a study of T cell responses to AZD1222 COVID-19 vaccine. Sequencing was performed with immunoSEQ multiplex PCR; in TCRdb, only in-frame clones are kept and a portion is missing. The sample yields about 150,000 clones, 94% seen once. The sequenced sample was peripheral blood, obtained on day 0 of AZD1222 vaccination. The receptor set was obtained from an adult in good health.

The table lists this clone with a count of one. V gene TRBV4-3 combines with J gene TRBJ1-5; 7 positions match TRBD1. CDR1 and CDR2 (germline): LGHNA, YSLEER. The trim removed 4 bases at V and 6 bases at J, leaving 9 bases unmatched. The length of the CDR3 is 15 residues. The CDR3 spells CASSPQGGFGQPQHF. The CDR3 nucleotides read TGCGCCAGCAGCCCGCAAGGGGGCTTCGGTCAGCCCCAGCATTTT.

This chain links TRBV5-1 with TRBJ1-1; 8 positions agree with TRBD1. This CDR3 is 16 amino acids long. The J segment lost 3 bases and the V segment lost 0 bases, leaving 7 bases of the junction unmatched. Germline values: CDR1 SGHRS, CDR2 YFSETQ. The CDR3 region has the DNA TGCGCCAGCAGCTTGGCAGGACAGGGATGGGACACTGAAGCTTTCTTT. This encodes CASSLAGQGWDTEAFF.

This sequence joins TRBV11-1 and TRBJ2-4, with D unclear. The CDR3 contains 15 residues. V was clipped by 0 bases and J by 6 bases, with 12 bases between them. Germline loops: CDR1 SGHAT, CDR2 FQDESV (reference sequence). DNA of the CDR3: TGTGCCAGCAGCTTAGCGGTAGGATATGGAAACATTCAGTACTTC. It specifies CASSLAVGYGNIQYF.

The V and J genes are TRBV2 and TRBJ1-1, with no clear D. V lost 6 bases, J lost 0 bases, and 11 bases lay in between. The CDR3 contains 14 residues. Germline V gives CDR1 SNHLY, CDR2 FYNNEI. CDR3 in DNA: TGTGCCAGCAGGGAGACGACTGTGAACACTGAAGCTTTCTTT. Protein sequence: CASRETTVNTEAFF. Filled out from reference TRBV2 and TRBJ1-1, the complete variable domain reads EPEVTQTPSHQVTQMGQEVILRCVPISNHLYFYWYRQILGQKVEFLVSFYNNEISEKSEIFDDQFSVERPDGSNFTLKIRSTKLEDSAMYFCASRETTVNTEAFFGQGTRLTVV.

This clone was detected once. The rearrangement uses TRBV3-1 (or the pseudogene TRBV3-2) and TRBJ2-1; 10 bases line up with TRBD1. The CDR3 has 15 residues. V lost 4 bases and J lost 10; bases outside the gene matches: 10. Germline V gene lookup returns CDR1 LGHDT and CDR2 YNNKEL (reference sequence). CDR3 DNA sequence: TGTGCCAGCAGCCTACCTCGAGGGACAGGGGTGGAGCAGTTCTTC. It specifies CASSLPRGTGVEQFF.

The chain links TRBV6-6 to TRBJ1-2; maybe TRBD1 (6 bases). V lost 6 bases and J lost 0, with 11 bases in between. Germline V lookup: CDR1 MNHNY, CDR2 SVGAGI (reference sequence). The CDR3 is made up of 14 amino acids. CDR3 DNA: TGTGCCAGCAGAGTACAGGGTTCTAACTATGGCTACACCTTC. This codes for CASRVQGSNYGYTF.

The chain has TRBV14 and TRBJ1-2; D gene ambiguous. This CDR3 is built from 12 residues. V gave up 2 bases and J gave up 3 bases, with 4 bases separating them. Per the germline V gene, CDR1 is SGHDN and CDR2 is FVKESK. CDR3 residues: CASSQFYYGYTF. The DNA of the CDR3 is TGTGCCAGCAGCCAATTCTACTATGGCTACACCTTC.

The CDR3 region has the DNA TGTGCCAGCAGCTTTGGGGCAGGCATGAACACTGAAGCTTTCTTT. Its protein is CASSFGAGMNTEAFF. V gene TRBV5-6 combines with J gene TRBJ1-1, with D maybe TRBD1 (5 bases). Germline assignment: CDR1 SGHDT and CDR2 YYEEEE. V was cut by 2 bases and J by 0 bases, with 11 bases left in between. The CDR3 is 15 amino acids.

This clone was recorded once. The chain combines TRBV5-6 with TRBJ2-1; D not resolved. V was clipped by 1 base and J by 0 bases, with 5 bases between them. Germline-derived CDR1 and CDR2 are SGHDT and YYEEEE. The CDR3 runs to 14 residues. CDR3 coding DNA: TGTGCCAGCAGCTTGTGGGACTCCTACAATGAGCAGTTCTTC. Encoded protein: CASSLWDSYNEQFF.

The CDR3 nucleotides read TGTGCCAGCAGCTTAGGAGGGGACACCGGGGAGCTGTTTTTT. Its translation: CASSLGGDTGELFF. V and J are TRBV7-9 and TRBJ2-2; possibly TRBD1 or TRBD2 for D (5 bases each). This CDR3 is 14 amino acids long. V lost 1 base and J 3 bases, leaving 6 bases between the germline ends. Germline CDR1 is SEHNR and CDR2 is FQNEAQ (reference sequence).

CDR3 protein: CASSVLGTGDVNTEAFF. The CDR3 bases are TGTGCCAGCAGTGTACTTGGGACAGGGGATGTAAACACTGAAGCTTTCTTT. V and J are TRBV2 and TRBJ1-1; 10 nucleotides line up with TRBD1. CDR1 is SNHLY and CDR2 is FYNNEI in the germline V gene. V shed 4 bases and J 2 bases; nucleotides not matched to a gene: 10. CDR3 length equals 17 residues.

V and J are TRBV5-6 and TRBJ1-2, with D unresolved. The V gene lost 1 base and the J gene lost 9 bases, with 19 bases spanning the gap. The CDR3 contains 15 residues. From germline, CDR1 is SGHDT and CDR2 YYEEEE. Written as DNA, the CDR3 is TGTGCCAGCAGCTTGCTTAGGAACAGTTATATGAGCTACACCTTC. Translating it yields CASSLLRNSYMSYTF.

This rearrangement joins TRBV27 to TRBJ2-2; 7 nucleotides agree with TRBD1. The trim removed 6 bases at V and 4 bases at J, leaving 5 bases unmatched. Germline V gene data show CDR1 as MNHEY and CDR2 as SMNVEV (reference sequence). The CDR3 covers 14 residues. The CDR3 region is CASRDRAVTGELFF. The CDR3 coding sequence is TGTGCCAGCAGAGACAGGGCGGTCACCGGGGAGCTGTTTTTT.

The chain couples TRBV7-9 to TRBJ1-3, with D uncertain. V lost 3 bases and J 8 bases, leaving 14 bases between the germline ends. The CDR3 is 14 residues long. CDR1 and CDR2 from the germline V gene are SEHNR and FQNEAQ (reference sequence). CDR3 region: CASSLKGMLDTIYF. The CDR3 nucleotides read TGTGCCAGCAGCTTGAAGGGAATGTTGGACACCATATATTTT.